This T cell receptor (beta chain) was profiled in a study of blood T cell repertoires in COVID-19. Germline lookup yields CDR1 SEHNR and CDR2 FQNEAQ (reference sequence). The CDR3 is 17 amino acids. With V trimmed by 1 base and J by 8 bases, 16 bases remained unmatched. Measured with immunoSEQ multiplex PCR; TCRdb has only the in-frame clones, and not every one. The table shows about 230,000 clones, with 65% to 90% occurring only once. This TCR was recovered from a man younger than 35 who had recovered from COVID-19. This rearrangement joins TRBV7-9 to TRBJ1-2; 7 bases match TRBD1. The sequenced sample was PBMCs or T cells enriched from blood (not recorded which). The DNA for the CDR3 is TGTGCCAGCAGCTTAGGGACAGGAGTTGCATTCTATGGAGGCTACACCTTC. It yields the protein CASSLGTGVAFYGGYTF. Filled out from reference TRBV7-9 and TRBJ1-2, the complete variable domain reads DTGVSQNPRHKITKRGQNVTFRCDPISEHNRLYWYRQTLGQGPEFLTYFQNEAQLEKSRLLSDRFSAERPKGSFSTLEIQRTEQGDSAMYLCASSLGTGVAFYGGYTFGSGTRLTVV.